The source of this T cell receptor (beta chain) is a study of human T cells and chemical hapten exposure. Sample time point: patch test 1, 2 weeks after DPC sensitization. The treatment here: therapeutic diphenylcyclopropenone sensitization with weekly scalp DPC. Total RNA was extracted from unfractionated whole blood. General observations from the study: Significantly more large CDR3 similarity clusters arose among expanded TCRs than among controls. TCRs at a frequency above 1 in 1000 stayed unchanged with DPC sensitization.

CDR3 size: 13 residues. Germline CDR1 SQVTM, CDR2 ANQGSEA. V was pared by 1 base and J by 1 base, with 6 bases between. TCRdb reanalysed the RACE reads using MiXCR and keeps one entry per CDR3 protein. The sample gives 180,000 or so distinct CDR3 sequences, around 15% of which show up once; approximately 1.5% is in the top ten. This clonotype was counted many times. The target antigen is unknown. The specimen comprised whole blood, sampled in connection with sensitization to the hapten diphenylcyclopropenone (DPC). The V gene is TRBV29-1, the J gene TRBJ2-3; D not resolved. The TCR was taken from a woman under 40 with alopecia areata. Some clones in this sample may be carry-over from other donors' samples. In DNA, the CDR3 is TGCAGCGTTGAAGCCGGTGGCACAGATACGCAGTATTTT. Translating it yields CSVEAGGTDTQYF.